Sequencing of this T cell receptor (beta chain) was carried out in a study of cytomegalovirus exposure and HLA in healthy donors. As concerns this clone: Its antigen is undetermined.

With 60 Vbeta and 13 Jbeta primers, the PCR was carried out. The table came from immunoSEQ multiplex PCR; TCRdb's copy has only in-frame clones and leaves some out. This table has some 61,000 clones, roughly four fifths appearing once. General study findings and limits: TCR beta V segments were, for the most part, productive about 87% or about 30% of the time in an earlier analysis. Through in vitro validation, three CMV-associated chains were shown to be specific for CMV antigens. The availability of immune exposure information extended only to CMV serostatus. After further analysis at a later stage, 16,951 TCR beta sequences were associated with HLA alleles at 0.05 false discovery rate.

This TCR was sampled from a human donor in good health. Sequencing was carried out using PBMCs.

The CDR3 DNA follows: TGTGCCAGCAGTCGTGACAATGGGGAGACCCAGTACTTC. Encoded protein: CASSRDNGETQYF. The rearrangement joins TRBV6-4 to TRBJ2-5; no definite D call. The germline V and J ends were trimmed by 5 bases and 5 bases, with 12 bases remaining between them. Per the germline V gene, CDR1 is MRHNA and CDR2 is SNTAGT. CDR3 length: 13 amino acids.